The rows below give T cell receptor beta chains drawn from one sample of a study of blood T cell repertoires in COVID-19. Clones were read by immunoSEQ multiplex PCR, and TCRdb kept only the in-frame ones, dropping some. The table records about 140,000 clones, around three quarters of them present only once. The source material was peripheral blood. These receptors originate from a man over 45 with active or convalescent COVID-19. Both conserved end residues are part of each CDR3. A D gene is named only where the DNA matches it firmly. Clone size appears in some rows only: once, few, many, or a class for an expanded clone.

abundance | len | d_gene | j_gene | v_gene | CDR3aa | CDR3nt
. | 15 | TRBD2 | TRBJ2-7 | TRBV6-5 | CASSSLAGGPHEQYF | TGTGCCAGCAGTTCACTAGCGGGAGGGCCCCACGAGCAGTACTTC
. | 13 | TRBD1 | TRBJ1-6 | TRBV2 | CAWTGLGNSPLHF | TGTGCCTGGACAGGGCTAGGGAATTCACCCCTCCACTTT
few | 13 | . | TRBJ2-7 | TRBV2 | CASRAAGTYEQYF | TGTGCCAGCAGGGCGGCCGGAACCTACGAGCAGTACTTC
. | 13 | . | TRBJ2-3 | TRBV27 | CASSLSLTDTQYF | TGTGCCAGCAGTTTGAGTTTGACAGATACGCAGTATTTT
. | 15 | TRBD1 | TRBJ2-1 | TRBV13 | CASSSLDRGFDEQFF | TGTGCCAGCAGCTCGCTCGACAGGGGGTTTGATGAGCAGTTCTTC
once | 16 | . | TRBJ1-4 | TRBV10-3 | CAISDPGQPEREKLFF | TGTGCCATCAGTGACCCTGGACAGCCCGAGAGGGAAAAACTGTTTTTT
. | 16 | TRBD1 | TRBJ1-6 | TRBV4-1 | CASSQEQGAPNSPLHF | TGCGCCAGCAGCCAGGAACAGGGGGCTCCCAATTCACCCCTCCACTTT
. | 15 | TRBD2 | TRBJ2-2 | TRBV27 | CASSFLAGVVGELFF | TGTGCCAGCAGTTTTCTAGCGGGGGTAGTCGGGGAGCTGTTTTTT
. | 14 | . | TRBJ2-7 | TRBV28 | CASSPWGTPYEQYF | TGTGCCAGCAGTCCTTGGGGGACTCCCTACGAGCAGTACTTC
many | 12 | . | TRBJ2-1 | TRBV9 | CASSAGTSEQFF | TGTGCCAGCAGCGCCGGGACATCTGAGCAGTTCTTC
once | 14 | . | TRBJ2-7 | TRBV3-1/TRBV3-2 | CASSQESGDYEQYF | TGTGCCAGCAGCCAAGAGAGCGGAGACTACGAGCAGTACTTC
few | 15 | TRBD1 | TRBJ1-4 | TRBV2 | CASSERRQGFEKLFF | TGTGCCAGCAGTGAGAGGCGACAGGGGTTTGAAAAACTGTTTTTT